A selection of T cell receptor beta chains follows, all from one sample in a study of OX40 agonist ivuxolimab in advanced cancers. The assay was immunoSEQ multiplex PCR, and TCRdb's table has in-frame clones only and misses some. Among about 49,000 clones listed, approximately 80% were seen once. The sample in question was CD4+ or CD8+ T cells sorted from blood, obtained in a trial of the OX40 agonist ivuxolimab. These receptors all stem from an adult with an advanced solid tumor such as melanoma, head and neck, liver or kidney cancer. The CDR3 runs from the conserved cysteine through the conserved F or W. D genes are given only for firm matches. The size entry is marked missing in some rows and otherwise reads once, few, many or a size class.

CDR3aa: CASSEPLMDTEAFF; CDR3nt: TGCGCCAGCAGCGAACCCCTGATGGACACTGAAGCTTTCTTT; abundance: -; len: 14; d_gene: -; v_gene: TRBV4-1; j_gene: TRBJ1-1
CDR3aa: CASSSGTGGYNSPLHF; CDR3nt: TGTGCCAGCAGCTCCGGGACAGGGGGCTATAATTCACCCCTCCACTTT; abundance: -; len: 16; d_gene: TRBD1; v_gene: TRBV28; j_gene: TRBJ1-6
CDR3aa: CASSLDGIYQPQHF; CDR3nt: TGTGCCAGCAGCTTAGATGGAATTTATCAGCCCCAGCATTTT; abundance: -; len: 14; d_gene: -; v_gene: TRBV7-9; j_gene: TRBJ1-5
CDR3aa: CASSSIANTGELFF; CDR3nt: TGTGCCAGCAGCTCAATAGCGAACACCGGGGAGCTGTTTTTT; abundance: -; len: 14; d_gene: -; v_gene: TRBV7-6; j_gene: TRBJ2-2
CDR3aa: CASSELPFANTGELFF; CDR3nt: TGTGCCAGCAGTGAGTTACCATTCGCGAACACCGGGGAGCTGTTTTTT; abundance: -; len: 16; d_gene: -; v_gene: TRBV2; j_gene: TRBJ2-2
CDR3aa: CASSKGTAEETQYF; CDR3nt: TGCGCCAGCAGTAAAGGGACAGCTGAAGAGACCCAGTACTTC; abundance: -; len: 14; d_gene: TRBD1; v_gene: TRBV10-1; j_gene: TRBJ2-5
CDR3aa: CASTHRGSSYGYTF; CDR3nt: TGTGCCAGCACCCACAGGGGTTCTAGCTATGGCTACACCTTC; abundance: -; len: 14; d_gene: TRBD1; v_gene: TRBV28; j_gene: TRBJ1-2
CDR3aa: CASSSRGRSYEQYF; CDR3nt: TGTGCCAGCAGTTCCAGGGGAAGGTCCTACGAGCAGTACTTC; abundance: -; len: 14; d_gene: -; v_gene: TRBV2; j_gene: TRBJ2-7
CDR3aa: CASSYGPEQFF; CDR3nt: TGTGCCAGCAGTTACGGGCCTGAGCAGTTCTTC; abundance: -; len: 11; d_gene: -; v_gene: TRBV27; j_gene: TRBJ2-1
CDR3aa: CASSSVQGDEAFF; CDR3nt: TGTGCCAGCAGTTCCGTACAGGGGGATGAAGCTTTCTTT; abundance: few; len: 13; d_gene: TRBD1; v_gene: TRBV6-6; j_gene: TRBJ1-1
CDR3aa: CASSYGQKYGYTF; CDR3nt: TGTGCCAGCAGTTATGGACAGAAGTATGGCTACACCTTC; abundance: -; len: 13; d_gene: -; v_gene: TRBV6-5; j_gene: TRBJ1-2
CDR3aa: CASSSGDSTGELFF; CDR3nt: TGTGCCAGCAGCTCCGGCGACTCCACCGGGGAGCTGTTTTTT; abundance: once; len: 14; d_gene: -; v_gene: TRBV5-4; j_gene: TRBJ2-2
CDR3aa: CASRSMQGSGANVLTF; CDR3nt: TGTGCCAGCAGGTCGATGCAGGGATCTGGGGCCAACGTCCTGACTTTC; abundance: -; len: 16; d_gene: -; v_gene: TRBV2; j_gene: TRBJ2-6
CDR3aa: CASSPAEYRGNIQYF; CDR3nt: TGTGCCAGCAGCCCGGCTGAGTACAGAGGAAACATTCAGTACTTC; abundance: -; len: 15; d_gene: -; v_gene: TRBV14; j_gene: TRBJ2-4
CDR3aa: CASIEGLAGVQYF; CDR3nt: TGTGCCAGCATCGAGGGACTAGCGGGAGTACAGTACTTC; abundance: -; len: 13; d_gene: TRBD2; v_gene: TRBV6-1; j_gene: TRBJ2-7
CDR3aa: CASKEPNTEAFF; CDR3nt: TGTGCCAGTAAGGAGCCCAACACTGAAGCTTTCTTT; abundance: -; len: 12; d_gene: -; v_gene: TRBV6-1; j_gene: TRBJ1-1
CDR3aa: CASSDSAGAMNTEAFF; CDR3nt: TGTGCCAGCAGTGACTCCGCAGGGGCGATGAACACTGAAGCTTTCTTT; abundance: once; len: 16; d_gene: -; v_gene: TRBV6-4; j_gene: TRBJ1-1
CDR3aa: CASSVGKGSGELFF; CDR3nt: TGTGCCAGCAGCGTAGGGAAGGGTTCCGGGGAGCTGTTTTTT; abundance: -; len: 14; d_gene: -; v_gene: TRBV9; j_gene: TRBJ2-2
CDR3aa: CASSADLGDYNEQFF; CDR3nt: TGTGCCAGCAGCGCGGACCTAGGGGACTACAATGAGCAGTTCTTC; abundance: -; len: 15; d_gene: -; v_gene: TRBV9; j_gene: TRBJ2-1
CDR3aa: CASSQRGGGTYNEQFF; CDR3nt: TGCGCCAGCAGCCAACGGGGCGGGGGGACCTACAATGAGCAGTTCTTC; abundance: -; len: 16; d_gene: TRBD2; v_gene: TRBV4-3; j_gene: TRBJ2-1
CDR3aa: CASSPGGGDTQYF; CDR3nt: TGTGCCAGCAGCCCAGGGGGGGGAGATACGCAGTATTTT; abundance: -; len: 13; d_gene: -; v_gene: TRBV11-2; j_gene: TRBJ2-3
CDR3aa: CASSSTGLDQPQHF; CDR3nt: TGCGCCAGCAGCTCTACGGGGTTAGATCAGCCCCAGCATTTT; abundance: -; len: 14; d_gene: -; v_gene: TRBV5-1; j_gene: TRBJ1-5
CDR3aa: CASSFTVGEQFF; CDR3nt: TGTGCCAGCAGTTTCACGGTGGGTGAGCAGTTCTTC; abundance: once; len: 12; d_gene: -; v_gene: TRBV2; j_gene: TRBJ2-1
CDR3aa: CASSAGAIDTQYF; CDR3nt: TGTGCCAGCAGCGCGGGAGCGATAGATACGCAGTATTTT; abundance: once; len: 13; d_gene: TRBD2; v_gene: TRBV14; j_gene: TRBJ2-3
CDR3aa: CASSLAASVAGELFF; CDR3nt: TGTGCCAGCAGCTTAGCGGCGAGCGTGGCCGGGGAGCTGTTTTTT; abundance: -; len: 15; d_gene: -; v_gene: TRBV7-8; j_gene: TRBJ2-2
CDR3aa: CATESPSRGAEAFF; CDR3nt: TGTGCCACCGAGAGCCCTTCGCGGGGAGCTGAAGCTTTCTTT; abundance: -; len: 14; d_gene: -; v_gene: TRBV28; j_gene: TRBJ1-1
CDR3aa: CASSLGRRSEAFF; CDR3nt: TGTGCCAGCAGTTTGGGGAGACGGAGTGAAGCTTTCTTT; abundance: -; len: 13; d_gene: -; v_gene: TRBV27; j_gene: TRBJ1-1
CDR3aa: CASSPRDTYTGELFF; CDR3nt: TGTGCCAGCAGTCCCCGGGACACGTACACCGGGGAGCTGTTTTTT; abundance: once; len: 15; d_gene: -; v_gene: TRBV27; j_gene: TRBJ2-2
CDR3aa: CASSLGGPRNEQFF; CDR3nt: TGTGCCAGCAGCTTGGGGGGTCCACGCAATGAGCAGTTCTTC; abundance: -; len: 14; d_gene: -; v_gene: TRBV5-6; j_gene: TRBJ2-1
CDR3aa: CATSRDRFSYNEQFF; CDR3nt: TGTGCCACCAGCAGAGATAGGTTCTCCTACAATGAGCAGTTCTTC; abundance: once; len: 15; d_gene: -; v_gene: TRBV15; j_gene: TRBJ2-1
CDR3aa: CASSSSSGTGFF; CDR3nt: TGTGCCAGCAGTTCCAGCTCCGGGACAGGGTTCTTC; abundance: -; len: 12; d_gene: TRBD1; v_gene: TRBV27; j_gene: TRBJ2-1
CDR3aa: CASSPTPRGTEAFF; CDR3nt: TGTGCCAGTAGCCCGACTCCGCGCGGCACTGAAGCTTTCTTT; abundance: -; len: 14; d_gene: -; v_gene: TRBV19; j_gene: TRBJ1-1
CDR3aa: CASSLARERGNTEAFF; CDR3nt: TGTGCCAGCAGCTTAGCCAGGGAAAGGGGGAACACTGAAGCTTTCTTT; abundance: few; len: 16; d_gene: -; v_gene: TRBV7-2; j_gene: TRBJ1-1
CDR3aa: CASSPGRINQPQHF; CDR3nt: TGTGCCAGCAGTCCCGGACGTATCAATCAGCCCCAGCATTTT; abundance: few; len: 14; d_gene: -; v_gene: TRBV6-6; j_gene: TRBJ1-5
CDR3aa: CASSPTGGYEKLFF; CDR3nt: TGTGCCAGCAGCCCGACAGGGGGATACGAAAAACTGTTTTTT; abundance: -; len: 14; d_gene: TRBD1; v_gene: TRBV7-6; j_gene: TRBJ1-4
CDR3aa: CASSLSKIDTYGYTF; CDR3nt: TGTGCCAGCAGTTTATCCAAGATAGACACCTATGGCTACACCTTC; abundance: -; len: 15; d_gene: -; v_gene: TRBV27; j_gene: TRBJ1-2
CDR3aa: CASSLSGTSGAYEQYF; CDR3nt: TGTGCCAGCAGTTTATCAGGGACTAGCGGGGCCTACGAGCAGTACTTC; abundance: once; len: 16; d_gene: TRBD2; v_gene: TRBV27; j_gene: TRBJ2-7
CDR3aa: CASSFRTSGIYEQYF; CDR3nt: TGTGCCAGCAGCTTCCGGACTAGCGGGATCTACGAGCAGTACTTC; abundance: -; len: 15; d_gene: TRBD2; v_gene: TRBV11-2; j_gene: TRBJ2-7
CDR3aa: CAWSSWTSNYGYTF; CDR3nt: TGTGCCTGGAGTTCCTGGACTTCTAACTATGGCTACACCTTC; abundance: few; len: 14; d_gene: -; v_gene: TRBV30; j_gene: TRBJ1-2
CDR3aa: CASSQDRNEQFF; CDR3nt: TGCGCCAGCAGCCAAGATCGCAATGAGCAGTTCTTC; abundance: -; len: 12; d_gene: -; v_gene: TRBV4-1; j_gene: TRBJ2-1
CDR3aa: CASSPLTGLTEAFF; CDR3nt: TGTGCCAGCAGTCCGCTCACAGGGCTCACTGAAGCTTTCTTT; abundance: large; len: 14; d_gene: -; v_gene: TRBV27; j_gene: TRBJ1-1
CDR3aa: CASSYGVGIDEQFF; CDR3nt: TGTGCCAGCAGTTACGGCGTAGGGATCGATGAGCAGTTCTTC; abundance: once; len: 14; d_gene: -; v_gene: TRBV6-5; j_gene: TRBJ2-1
CDR3aa: CASSVRDRSSGNTIYF; CDR3nt: TGTGCCAGCAGTGTTCGGGACAGGAGCTCTGGAAACACCATATATTTT; abundance: -; len: 16; d_gene: TRBD1; v_gene: TRBV6-1; j_gene: TRBJ1-3
CDR3aa: CASSLNGGGQETQYF; CDR3nt: TGTGCCAGCAGCTTGAACGGGGGGGGTCAAGAGACCCAGTACTTC; abundance: -; len: 15; d_gene: TRBD2; v_gene: TRBV5-4; j_gene: TRBJ2-5
CDR3aa: CASSPPGWTEAFF; CDR3nt: TGTGCCAGCAGCCCCCCAGGTTGGACTGAAGCTTTCTTT; abundance: -; len: 13; d_gene: -; v_gene: TRBV2; j_gene: TRBJ1-1
CDR3aa: CASSFQGFYYEQYF; CDR3nt: TGTGCCAGCAGTTTCCAGGGGTTCTACTACGAGCAGTACTTC; abundance: few; len: 14; d_gene: -; v_gene: TRBV28; j_gene: TRBJ2-7
CDR3aa: CASSLAEGNQPQHF; CDR3nt: TGTGCCAGCAGCCTGGCAGAAGGCAATCAGCCCCAGCATTTT; abundance: -; len: 14; d_gene: -; v_gene: TRBV5-5; j_gene: TRBJ1-5
CDR3aa: CASRQETEAFF; CDR3nt: TGTGCCAGCAGGCAGGAGACTGAAGCTTTCTTT; abundance: -; len: 11; d_gene: -; v_gene: TRBV7-9; j_gene: TRBJ1-1
CDR3aa: CASSFEHSYYGYTF; CDR3nt: TGTGCCAGCAGCTTTGAGCACTCCTACTATGGCTACACCTTC; abundance: few; len: 14; d_gene: -; v_gene: TRBV7-9; j_gene: TRBJ1-2
CDR3aa: CASSSVVGGGGELFF; CDR3nt: TGTGCCAGCAGTTCCGTAGTGGGGGGCGGCGGGGAGCTGTTTTTT; abundance: -; len: 15; d_gene: -; v_gene: TRBV6-1; j_gene: TRBJ2-2
CDR3aa: CASSFFGSEDGELFF; CDR3nt: TGCGCCAGCAGCTTCTTCGGGTCCGAGGACGGGGAGCTGTTTTTT; abundance: once; len: 15; d_gene: -; v_gene: TRBV5-1; j_gene: TRBJ2-2
CDR3aa: CSVEDPGVQGAGNTIYF; CDR3nt: TGCAGCGTTGAAGATCCCGGAGTACAGGGAGCTGGAAACACCATATATTTT; abundance: -; len: 17; d_gene: -; v_gene: TRBV29-1; j_gene: TRBJ1-3
CDR3aa: CASTRTGGYTEAFF; CDR3nt: TGTGCCAGCACCAGGACAGGGGGATACACTGAAGCTTTCTTT; abundance: few; len: 14; d_gene: TRBD1; v_gene: TRBV28; j_gene: TRBJ1-1
CDR3aa: CASTIGRSGDGYTF; CDR3nt: TGTGCCAGCACTATTGGCCGGTCGGGGGATGGCTACACCTTC; abundance: -; len: 14; d_gene: -; v_gene: TRBV13; j_gene: TRBJ1-2
CDR3aa: CASSSEGLNTEAFF; CDR3nt: TGTGCCAGCAGTTCTGAAGGGCTTAACACTGAAGCTTTCTTT; abundance: -; len: 14; d_gene: -; v_gene: TRBV6-6; j_gene: TRBJ1-1
CDR3aa: CASSEQGGYEQFF; CDR3nt: TGTGCCAGCAGCGAACAAGGGGGCTATGAGCAGTTCTTC; abundance: medium-sized; len: 13; d_gene: TRBD1; v_gene: TRBV11-3; j_gene: TRBJ2-1
CDR3aa: CASSLTPAESSYNEQFF; CDR3nt: TGCGCCAGCAGCCTGACCCCAGCGGAAAGCTCCTACAATGAGCAGTTCTTC; abundance: -; len: 17; d_gene: -; v_gene: TRBV4-3; j_gene: TRBJ2-1
CDR3aa: CASSQGSWAYETQYF; CDR3nt: TGTGCCAGCAGCCAAGGATCCTGGGCGTATGAGACCCAGTACTTC; abundance: -; len: 15; d_gene: -; v_gene: TRBV14; j_gene: TRBJ2-5
CDR3aa: CASSKDGSSGNTIYF; CDR3nt: TGTGCCAGCAGCAAAGACGGGAGCTCTGGAAACACCATATATTTT; abundance: -; len: 15; d_gene: -; v_gene: TRBV13; j_gene: TRBJ1-3
CDR3aa: CASSLLQGASYEQYF; CDR3nt: TGTGCCAGCAGTTTATTACAGGGGGCGTCCTACGAGCAGTACTTC; abundance: -; len: 15; d_gene: TRBD1; v_gene: TRBV28; j_gene: TRBJ2-7